This T cell receptor beta chain appears in the sequencing data of a study of cytomegalovirus exposure and HLA in healthy donors. Overall study context: The roughly 670 first-cohort repertoires shared a platform with the roughly 130 validation repertoires, as reported in a later analysis.

While the first cohort had 700 or so subjects, the donors belonged to the separate validation cohort of about 110 subjects. The CDR3 is made up of 17 amino acids. Trimming took off 1 base at V and 5 bases at J, with 16 bases between the two ends. Germline assignment: CDR1 SGHDT and CDR2 YYEEEE. Assay: immunoSEQ multiplex PCR; the TCRdb copy retains only in-frame clones and omits some. This sample has some 69,000 clones, with more than 95% found just once. Sequencing input: PBMCs. This receptor was identified in a man younger than 35 in good health and CMV-seronegative. The rearrangement joins TRBV5-6 to TRBJ1-6, with D unresolved. CDR3 sequence (DNA): TGTGCCAGCAGCTTGCTCGGGGAGACTTTCGATAATTCACCCCTCCACTTT. Its translation: CASSLLGETFDNSPLHF.